Below, 16 T cell receptor beta chains from the same sample are listed, as sequenced in a study of T cell repertoires in cytomegalovirus infection. MiXCR, run by TCRdb on the reads, gives a single entry per CDR3 protein. Among a few hundred thousand distinct CDR3 sequences listed, 15% to 20% were seen once. Material for sequencing was CD8+ T cells from PBMCs. These receptor sequences come from a human donor in good health (CMV status not recorded). Some clones in this sample may be carry-over from other donors' samples.

This clonotype was observed a handful of times. The chain carries TRBV20-1 and TRBJ2-2; D gene ambiguous. Trimming left V 1 base short and J 4 bases short, with 13 bases between. There are 15 residues in the CDR3. The V gene's germline CDR1 is DFQATT and CDR2 SNEGSKA (reference sequence). Written as DNA, the CDR3 is TGCAGTGCTAGAGCGAGCGCGGACCCCACCGGGGAGCTGTTTTTT. This codes for CSARASADPTGELFF.

This clonotype was seen only a few times. The rearrangement uses TRBV5-6 and TRBJ2-7; no firm D call. V was shortened by 3 bases and J by 3 bases, with 13 bases between the two germline ends. This CDR3 has 14 amino acids. Germline loops: CDR1 SGHDT, CDR2 YYEEEE. CDR3 sequence: CASSWEHRFYEQYF. The CDR3 nucleotides are TGTGCCAGCAGCTGGGAACATAGATTCTACGAGCAGTACTTC.

This clonotype was detected ten times or more. The V gene is TRBV19, the J gene TRBJ2-5; maybe TRBD1 (5 bases). With 3 bases removed from V and 5 bases from J, the gap between germline ends came to 16 bases. CDR3 size: 15 residues. Germline V gene data show CDR1 as LNHDA and CDR2 as SQIVND (reference sequence). CDR3: CASSMTDSAAETQYF. CDR3 nucleotide sequence: TGTGCCAGTAGTATGACAGACTCCGCGGCCGAGACCCAGTACTTC.

CDR3 protein: CASQTENTGELFF. CDR3 nucleotides: TGTGCCAGCCAGACAGAGAACACCGGGGAGCTGTTTTTT. This chain connects TRBV25-1 to TRBJ2-2, with D possibly matching TRBD1 (5 bases). The germline V gene encodes CDR1 MGHDK and CDR2 SYGVNS. The V and J ends lost 8 bases and 1 base respectively, with 8 bases between them. This CDR3 is built from 13 residues.

This clonotype was found a few times. The chain joins TRBV4-1 to TRBJ2-3; 10 bases match TRBD2. The CDR3 extends over 17 amino acids. V trimming: 0 bases; J trimming: 6 bases; junction bases outside the gene matches: 9. Germline assignment: CDR1 MGHRA and CDR2 YSYEKL. The chain's CDR3 is CASSQDGLAGEIDTQYF. The CDR3 DNA reads TGCGCCAGCAGCCAAGATGGCCTAGCGGGGGAGATTGATACGCAGTATTTT.

This clonotype appeared a few times. The chain combines TRBV20-1 with TRBJ2-7; 10 bases map to TRBD1. J was trimmed by 3 bases and V by 0 bases; bases with no gene match: 5. This CDR3 has 15 residues. From germline, CDR1 is DFQATT and CDR2 SNEGSKA (reference sequence). The CDR3 loop is CSARDGGQGNYEQYF. The CDR3 DNA follows: TGCAGTGCTAGAGATGGGGGACAGGGGAACTACGAGCAGTACTTC.

The chain combines TRBV7-9 with TRBJ2-1, with 12 bases aligning to TRBD2. Germline values: CDR1 SEHNR, CDR2 FQNEAQ (reference sequence). The CDR3 is 14 residues long. V shed 4 bases and J 5 bases; nucleotides not matched to a gene: 0. Here the CDR3 reads CASSSSGGDNEQFF. Here the CDR3 DNA reads TGTGCCAGCAGCTCTAGCGGGGGGGACAATGAGCAGTTCTTC.

The V and J genes are TRBV6-2 or TRBV6-3 and TRBJ2-5, with unresolved D. V lost 7 bases and J 1 base, leaving 13 bases between the germline ends. CDR1 is MNHEY and CDR2 is SVGEGT in the germline V gene. This CDR3 contains 14 residues. The CDR3 nucleotides are TGTGCCAGCACTCATTTAGGCCTCCAAGAGACCCAGTACTTC. As protein: CASTHLGLQETQYF.

The sample holds a few counts of this clonotype. This chain joins TRBV7-9 and TRBJ1-2; possibly TRBD1 for D (5 bases). Per the germline V gene, CDR1 is SEHNR and CDR2 is FQNEAQ (reference sequence). The CDR3 covers 15 residues. V shed 3 bases and J shed 4 bases, with 15 bases lying between them. This CDR3 is CASSFGDFTLYGYTF. The CDR3 nucleotides read TGTGCCAGCAGCTTTGGGGACTTCACCCTCTATGGCTACACCTTC.

A word on this clonotype: This may be a read error: a much more frequent sequence differs by one nucleotide. The chain links TRBV5-6 to TRBJ2-2; tentatively, D is TRBD2 (5 bases). Per the germline V gene, CDR1 is SGHDT and CDR2 is YYEEEE. The length of the CDR3 is 15 residues. CDR3 DNA sequence: TGTGCCAGCAGCAAGAGGGCCCTTAACACCGGGGAGCTGATTTTT. Amino acids: CASSKRALNTGELIF.

This clonotype was seen a handful of times. The genes are TRBV15 and TRBJ2-1, with TRBD1 identical over 8 bases. Unmatched junction bases numbered 2, after V lost 3 bases and J lost 7 bases. The CDR3 sequence is 13 residues long. In germline, CDR1 is LNHNV, CDR2 YYDKDF (reference sequence). The CDR3 coding sequence is TGTGCCACCAGCAGGGGACAGGTAAATGAGCAGTTCTTC. Protein sequence: CATSRGQVNEQFF.

This clonotype was seen at least ten times. The rearrangement links TRBV7-2 to TRBJ2-4, with 11 positions matching TRBD1. Germline V gene data show CDR1 as SGHTA and CDR2 as FQGNSA. There are 15 residues in the CDR3. V lost 1 base, J lost 8 bases, and 4 bases stayed unmatched. Here the CDR3 DNA reads TGTGCCAGCAGCTTAGGGACAGGGGGCATGGACATTCAGTACTTC. Its translation is CASSLGTGGMDIQYF.

The chain carries TRBV5-1 and TRBJ2-1; D not resolved. Germline CDR1 SGHRS, CDR2 YFSETQ. This CDR3 has 13 residues. V was cut by 4 bases and J by 9 bases, with 14 bases left in between. This CDR3 is CASSEEGRREQFF. CDR3 coding DNA: TGCGCCAGCAGCGAAGAAGGGCGTCGTGAGCAGTTCTTC.

Many counts were recorded for this clonotype. The chain links TRBV28 to TRBJ1-5; a possible D gene is TRBD1 (5 bases). The V end lost 5 bases, the J end lost 7 bases, and 18 bases lay between the germline ends. The CDR3 length is 15 residues. CDR1 is MDHEN and CDR2 is SYDVKM in the germline V gene. In DNA, the CDR3 is TGTGCCAGCAGTCGCCGAGGGGATCTGGAACAGCCCCAGCATTTT. It is translated as CASSRRGDLEQPQHF.

This clonotype was detected only a few times. The V call is TRBV11-2, the J call TRBJ2-7, with 7 nucleotides matching TRBD1. Germline loops: CDR1 SGHAT, CDR2 FQNNGV. V shed 5 bases, J shed 7 bases, and the junction held 8 bases outside the gene matches. The CDR3 spans 13 residues. The CDR3 reads CASSPGTALEQYF. The CDR3 nucleotides are TGTGCCAGCAGCCCCGGGACAGCCTTGGAGCAGTACTTC.

This clonotype was counted at least ten times. This CDR3 reads CASRTNGDRVPYEQYF. The CDR3 coding sequence is TGTGCCAGCAGGACCAACGGGGACAGGGTCCCCTACGAGCAGTACTTC. J is TRBJ2-7 and V is TRBV6-6; 9 bases agree with TRBD1. The CDR3 is 16 residues long. Germline V gene data show CDR1 as MNHNY and CDR2 as SVGAGI (reference sequence). V lost 6 bases, J lost 2 bases, and 11 bases stayed unmatched.